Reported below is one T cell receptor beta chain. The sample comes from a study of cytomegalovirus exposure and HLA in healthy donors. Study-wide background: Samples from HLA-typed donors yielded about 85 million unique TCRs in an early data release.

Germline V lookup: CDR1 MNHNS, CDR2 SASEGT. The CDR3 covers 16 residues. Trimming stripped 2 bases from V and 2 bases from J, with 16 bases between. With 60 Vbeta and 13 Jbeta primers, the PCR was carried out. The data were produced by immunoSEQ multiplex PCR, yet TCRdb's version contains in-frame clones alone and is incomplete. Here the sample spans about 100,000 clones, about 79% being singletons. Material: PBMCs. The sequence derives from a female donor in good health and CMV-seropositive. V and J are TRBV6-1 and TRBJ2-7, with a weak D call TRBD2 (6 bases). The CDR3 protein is CASSEIADRDPYEQYF. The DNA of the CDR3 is TGTGCCAGCAGTGAAATAGCGGATAGGGACCCCTACGAGCAGTACTTC.